This T cell receptor beta chain came from a study of T cell responses to AZD1222 COVID-19 vaccine. CDR1 SGHNT and CDR2 YYREEE come from the germline V gene (reference sequence). The CDR3 runs to 15 residues. V was shortened by 6 bases and J by 7 bases, with 22 bases between the two germline ends. The assay was immunoSEQ multiplex PCR, and TCRdb's table has in-frame clones only and misses some. The profile shows about 120,000 clones, roughly 90% of them singletons. J is TRBJ1-2 and V is TRBV5-4, with D maybe TRBD1 (5 bases). The starting material was peripheral blood, obtained on day 0 of AZD1222 vaccination. The receptor was isolated from an adult in good health. The CDR3 protein is CASTSGRGHEGGYTF. The CDR3 coding sequence is TGTGCCAGCACCTCTGGGAGGGGCCATGAGGGTGGCTACACCTTC.